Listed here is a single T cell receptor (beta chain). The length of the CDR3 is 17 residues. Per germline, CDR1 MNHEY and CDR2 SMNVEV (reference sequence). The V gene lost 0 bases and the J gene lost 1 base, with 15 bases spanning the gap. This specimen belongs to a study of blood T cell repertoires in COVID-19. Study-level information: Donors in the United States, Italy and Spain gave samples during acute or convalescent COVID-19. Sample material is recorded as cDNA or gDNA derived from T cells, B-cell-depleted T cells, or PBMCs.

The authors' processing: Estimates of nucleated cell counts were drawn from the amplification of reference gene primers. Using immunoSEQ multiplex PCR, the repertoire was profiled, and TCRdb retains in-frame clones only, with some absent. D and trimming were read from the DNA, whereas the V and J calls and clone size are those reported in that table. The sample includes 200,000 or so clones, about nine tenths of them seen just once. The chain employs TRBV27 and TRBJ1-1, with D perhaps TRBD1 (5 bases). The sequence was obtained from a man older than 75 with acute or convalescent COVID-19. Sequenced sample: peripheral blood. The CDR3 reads CASSLSLGVGPNTEAFF. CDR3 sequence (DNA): TGTGCCAGCAGTTTATCGTTAGGGGTTGGACCGAACACTGAAGCTTTCTTT.